These T cell receptor beta chains were read from a single sample in a study of cytomegalovirus exposure and HLA in healthy donors. Assay: immunoSEQ multiplex PCR; the TCRdb copy retains only in-frame clones and omits some. This sample's table has 56,000 or so clones. Source material: PBMCs. The receptors were gathered from a female donor in good health and CMV-seronegative. The CDR3 runs from the conserved cysteine through the conserved F or W. A D gene is named only where the DNA matches it firmly.

j_call d_call v_call cdr3_aa cdr3_nt
TRBJ1-1 . TRBV28 CASSRPSTNTEAFF TGTGCCAGCAGTCGCCCTTCTACGAACACTGAAGCTTTCTTT
TRBJ2-7 TRBD1 TRBV25-1 CASRQGATYEQYF TGTGCCAGCCGACAGGGGGCAACCTACGAGCAGTACTTC
TRBJ2-5 . TRBV18 CASSPSAGGGGETQYF TGTGCCAGCTCACCATCGGCCGGAGGGGGGGGAGAGACCCAGTACTTC
TRBJ2-5 . TRBV9 CASSVRLAETQYF TGTGCCAGCAGCGTGCGGCTAGCAGAGACCCAGTACTTC
TRBJ1-6 TRBD1 TRBV30 CAWSSGGPKSSYNSPLHF TGTGCCTGGAGTTCAGGGGGCCCTAAGAGCTCCTATAATTCACCCCTCCACTTT
TRBJ2-7 TRBD1 TRBV5-4 CASSLGTGGNEQYF TGTGCCAGCAGCTTGGGAACAGGGGGCAACGAGCAGTACTTC
TRBJ2-2 TRBD1 TRBV29-1 CSVRNGTGTTGELFF TGCAGCGTCCGCAACGGGACAGGGACCACCGGGGAGCTGTTTTTT
TRBJ2-2 . TRBV19 CASSPRGGENTGELFF TGTGCCAGTAGTCCACGGGGCGGGGAGAACACCGGGGAGCTGTTTTTT
TRBJ1-2 TRBD1 TRBV4-3 CASSQRDRGGGYTF TGCGCCAGCAGCCAACGTGACAGGGGCGGAGGCTACACCTTC
TRBJ2-5 . TRBV5-1 CASSLASRGQETQYF TGCGCCAGCAGCTTGGCCTCGCGGGGTCAAGAGACCCAGTACTTC
TRBJ1-1 TRBD1 TRBV9 CASSVGRVRQGGTEAFF TGTGCCAGCAGCGTAGGCAGAGTGAGACAGGGAGGCACTGAAGCTTTCTTT
TRBJ1-1 TRBD1 TRBV7-9 CASSPLGTANTEAFF TGTGCCAGCAGCCCACTGGGGACAGCAAACACTGAAGCTTTCTTT
TRBJ1-3 TRBD1 TRBV5-6 CASSWDRAGNTIYF TGTGCCAGCAGCTGGGACAGGGCTGGAAACACCATATATTTT
TRBJ1-2 . TRBV5-1 CASSLTAGGYGYTF TGCGCCAGCAGCTTGACGGCAGGAGGCTATGGCTACACCTTC
TRBJ2-1 TRBD2 TRBV25-1 CASRRAGGNNEQFF TGTGCCAGCAGAAGAGCGGGAGGAAACAATGAGCAGTTCTTC
TRBJ1-1 . TRBV15 CATSRDRGGRAFF TGTGCCACCAGCAGAGATCGGGGGGGCCGGGCTTTCTTT
TRBJ2-7 TRBD2 TRBV29-1 CSVEGTSGPSYEQYF TGCAGCGTTGAAGGGACTAGCGGGCCATCCTACGAGCAGTACTTC
TRBJ1-5 . TRBV5-5 CASSNRDIREPQHF TGTGCCAGCAGCAACCGGGACATCCGCGAGCCCCAGCATTTT
TRBJ2-7 . TRBV5-1 CASSLGQFLSYEQYF TGCGCCAGCAGCTTGGGACAGTTCCTCTCCTACGAGCAGTACTTC
TRBJ2-3 . TRBV4-1 CASSQVHRAITDTQYF TGCGCCAGCAGCCAAGTCCACAGGGCGATCACAGATACGCAGTATTTT
TRBJ1-1 . TRBV30 CAWTLPGGTEAFF TGTGCCTGGACCCTACCCGGGGGGACTGAAGCTTTCTTT
TRBJ2-3 TRBD2 TRBV2 CASRGAGGFTDTQYF TGTGCCAGCAGGGGAGCGGGGGGGTTCACAGATACGCAGTATTTT
TRBJ1-5 . TRBV29-1 CSVGEDSNQPQHF TGCAGCGTGGGGGAGGATAGCAATCAGCCCCAGCATTTT
TRBJ2-5 TRBD2 TRBV2 CASRVAGGPETQYF TGTGCCAGCCGGGTAGCGGGAGGACCGGAGACCCAGTACTTC
TRBJ1-2 . TRBV6-1 CASSEAKLGGQIQNYGYTF TGTGCCAGCAGTGAAGCAAAGTTGGGTGGGCAGATCCAGAACTATGGCTACACCTTC
TRBJ1-1 . TRBV30 CAWSARGLGEAFF TGTGCCTGGAGTGCCCGGGGGTTAGGTGAAGCTTTCTTT
TRBJ1-1 . TRBV9 CASSPKVGGEAFF TGTGCCAGCAGCCCGAAGGTGGGGGGTGAAGCTTTCTTT
TRBJ2-7 . TRBV20-1 CSATPVYEQYF TGCAGTGCGACACCGGTCTACGAGCAGTACTTC
TRBJ2-7 . TRBV9 CASSVGGRSHEQYF TGTGCCAGCAGCGTAGGGGGCAGGTCGCACGAGCAGTACTTC
TRBJ2-7 . TRBV19 CASSPGVDGEPSYEQYF TGTGCCAGTAGTCCGGGGGTCGACGGGGAGCCCTCCTACGAGCAGTACTTC
TRBJ1-1 . TRBV5-1 CASSLLSQGSNTEAFF TGCGCCAGCAGCCTTTTGTCACAGGGCTCGAACACTGAAGCTTTCTTT